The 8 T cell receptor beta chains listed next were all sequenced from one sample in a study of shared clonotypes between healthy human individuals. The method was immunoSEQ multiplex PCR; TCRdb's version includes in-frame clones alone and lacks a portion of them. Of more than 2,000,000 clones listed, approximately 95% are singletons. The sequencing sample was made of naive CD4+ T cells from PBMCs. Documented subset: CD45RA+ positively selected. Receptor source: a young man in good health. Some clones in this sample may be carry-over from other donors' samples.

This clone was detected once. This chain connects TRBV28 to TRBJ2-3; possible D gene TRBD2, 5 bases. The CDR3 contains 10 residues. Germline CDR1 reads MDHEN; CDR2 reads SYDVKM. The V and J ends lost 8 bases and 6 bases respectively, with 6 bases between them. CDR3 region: CASWRDTQYF. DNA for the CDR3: TGTGCCAGCTGGAGGGATACGCAGTATTTT.

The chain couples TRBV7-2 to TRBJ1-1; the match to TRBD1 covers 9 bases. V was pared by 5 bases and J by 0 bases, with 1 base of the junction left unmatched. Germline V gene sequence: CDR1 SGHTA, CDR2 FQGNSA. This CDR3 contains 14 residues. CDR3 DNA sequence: TGTGCCAGCAGCAGGGACAGGGTGAACACTGAAGCTTTCTTT. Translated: CASSRDRVNTEAFF. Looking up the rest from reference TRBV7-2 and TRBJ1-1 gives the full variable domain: GAGVSQSPSNKVTEKGKDVELRCDPISGHTALYWYRQSLGQGLEFLIYFQGNSAPDKSGLPSDRFSAERTGGSVSTLTIQRTQQEDSAVYLCASSRDRVNTEAFFGQGTRLTVV.

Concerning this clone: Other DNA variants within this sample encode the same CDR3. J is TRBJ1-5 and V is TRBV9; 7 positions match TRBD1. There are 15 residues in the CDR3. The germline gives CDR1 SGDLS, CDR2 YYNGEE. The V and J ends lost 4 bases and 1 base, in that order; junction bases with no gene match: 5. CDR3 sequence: CASSSTGSSNQPQHF. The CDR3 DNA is TGTGCCAGCAGCTCGACAGGGTCGAGCAATCAGCCCCAGCATTTT.

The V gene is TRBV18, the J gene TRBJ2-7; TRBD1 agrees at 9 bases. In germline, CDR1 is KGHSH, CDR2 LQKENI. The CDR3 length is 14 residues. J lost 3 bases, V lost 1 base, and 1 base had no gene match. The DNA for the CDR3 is TGTGCCAGCTCACCACGGACAGGGGACTACGAGCAGTACTTC. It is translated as CASSPRTGDYEQYF.

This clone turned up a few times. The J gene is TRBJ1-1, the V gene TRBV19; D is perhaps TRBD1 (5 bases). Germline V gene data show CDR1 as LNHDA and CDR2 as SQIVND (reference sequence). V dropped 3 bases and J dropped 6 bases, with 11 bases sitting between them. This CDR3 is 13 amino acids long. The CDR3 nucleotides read TGTGCCAGTAGTATCGGGACGCGGGCTGAAGCTTTCTTT. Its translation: CASSIGTRAEAFF. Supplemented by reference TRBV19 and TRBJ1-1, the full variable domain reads DGGITQSPKYLFRKEGQNVTLSCEQNLNHDAMYWYRQDPGQGLRLIYYSQIVNDFQKGDIAEGYSVSREKKESFPLTVTSAQKNPTAFYLCASSIGTRAEAFFGQGTRLTVV.

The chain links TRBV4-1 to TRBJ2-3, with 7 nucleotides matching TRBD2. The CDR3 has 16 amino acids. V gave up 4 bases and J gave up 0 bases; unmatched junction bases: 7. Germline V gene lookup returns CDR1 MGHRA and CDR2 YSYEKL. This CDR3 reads CASSLALAESTDTQYF. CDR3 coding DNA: TGCGCCAGCAGCCTCGCTCTAGCGGAAAGCACAGATACGCAGTATTTT.

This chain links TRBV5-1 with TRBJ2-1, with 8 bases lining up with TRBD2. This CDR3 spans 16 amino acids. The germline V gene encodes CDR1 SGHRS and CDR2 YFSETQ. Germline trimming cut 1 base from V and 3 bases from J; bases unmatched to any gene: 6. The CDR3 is CASSLMGAGVYNEQFF. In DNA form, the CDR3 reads TGCGCCAGCAGCTTGATGGGAGCGGGAGTCTACAATGAGCAGTTCTTC. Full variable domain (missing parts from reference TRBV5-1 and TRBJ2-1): KAGVTQTPRYLIKTRGQQVTLSCSPISGHRSVSWYQQTPGQGLQFLFEYFSETQRNKGNFPGRFSGRQFSNSRSEMNVSTLELGDSALYLCASSLMGAGVYNEQFFGPGTRLTVL.

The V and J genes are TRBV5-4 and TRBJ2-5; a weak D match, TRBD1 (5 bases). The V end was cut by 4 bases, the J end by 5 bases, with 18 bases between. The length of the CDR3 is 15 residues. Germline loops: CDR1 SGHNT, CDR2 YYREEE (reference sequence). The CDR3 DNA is TGTGCCAGCAGCGCAGCAGACAGATGGTTGGAGACCCAGTACTTC. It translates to CASSAADRWLETQYF.